The rows below give T cell receptor beta chains drawn from one sample of a study of preoperative IRX-2 immunotherapy in early breast cancer. The data were produced by immunoSEQ multiplex PCR, yet TCRdb's version contains in-frame clones alone and is incomplete. The table lists around 62,000 clones, 94% of them singletons. This sample was gathered from a patient treated with IRX-2 immunotherapy. The source of these receptors is a human donor with breast cancer. CDR3s include the opening cysteine and the closing phenylalanine or tryptophan. A D gene is named only where the DNA matches it firmly. For some rows the clone size is stated as once, few or many, or as a class when expanded; others skip it.

abundance	j_gene	v_gene	d_gene	CDR3aa	CDR3nt
.	TRBJ2-1	TRBV9	TRBD2	CASSATTTSGGAGEQFF	TGTGCCAGCAGCGCCACGACAACTAGCGGGGGGGCAGGTGAGCAGTTCTTC
.	TRBJ1-1	TRBV9	.	CASSVSTGWNTEAFF	TGTGCCAGCAGCGTATCTACAGGGTGGAACACTGAAGCTTTCTTT
.	TRBJ1-5	TRBV5-5	.	CASSLVVRKVGQPQHF	TGTGCCAGCAGCTTGGTGGTCCGAAAAGTCGGTCAGCCCCAGCATTTT
.	TRBJ2-7	TRBV7-2	.	CASSLGPGGGYEQYF	TGTGCCAGCAGCTTAGGGCCTGGCGGAGGTTACGAGCAGTACTTC
once	TRBJ2-7	TRBV11-2	TRBD2	CASSWGLAGVF	TGTGCCAGCAGCTGGGGACTAGCGGGAGTCTTC
.	TRBJ1-2	TRBV30	.	CAWNPQGLGYGYTF	TGTGCCTGGAACCCCCAGGGCTTGGGCTATGGCTACACCTTC
.	TRBJ2-7	TRBV7-9	.	CASSPTSYNLEQYF	TGTGCCAGCAGCCCGACGAGTTACAACCTCGAGCAGTACTTC
.	TRBJ1-3	TRBV18	.	CASSVDNRSGNTIYF	TGTGCCAGCTCAGTGGACAACCGCTCTGGAAACACCATATATTTT
.	TRBJ1-2	TRBV6-5	.	CASRPRPNYYGYTF	TGTGCCAGCAGGCCTCGCCCCAATTACTATGGCTACACCTTC
.	TRBJ2-1	TRBV19	.	CASSILESWEQFF	TGTGCCAGTAGTATATTAGAATCGTGGGAGCAGTTCTTC
.	TRBJ2-7	TRBV5-1	TRBD2	CASSFETSGTYEQYF	TGCGCCAGCAGCTTTGAGACTAGCGGGACCTACGAGCAGTACTTC
.	TRBJ1-1	TRBV9	.	CASSVGTNTEAFF	TGTGCCAGCAGCGTTGGGACGAACACTGAAGCTTTCTTT